The 14 T cell receptor beta chains below all came from one sample that was sequenced in a study of shared clonotypes between healthy human individuals. Sequencing used immunoSEQ multiplex PCR; TCRdb keeps in-frame clones, though not all of them. The data hold around 1.9 million clones, with around 95% observed a single time. CD45RO-negative CD8 cells positively selected for CCR7 made up the naive population, which excluded terminally differentiated effector memory CD45RA+ cells. The sequencing input was naive CD8+ T cells from PBMCs. These TCRs come from a man in his late teens or twenties in good health. Some clones in this sample may be carry-over from other donors' samples.

This chain uses TRBV6-6 with TRBJ2-7, with 15 bases fitting TRBD2. CDR1 is MNHNY and CDR2 is SVGAGI in the germline V gene (reference sequence). V lost 2 bases and J lost 7; bases outside the gene matches: 6. The CDR3 is made up of 16 amino acids. The CDR3 region has the DNA TGTGCCAGCAGTTACGACGAGGGACTAGCGGGAGGAGAGCAGTACTTC. It yields the protein CASSYDEGLAGGEQYF.

The chain couples TRBV27 to TRBJ2-7, with D uncertain. CDR3 length equals 14 residues. V was trimmed by 1 base and J by 5 bases, leaving 12 bases between them. Germline V gene sequence: CDR1 MNHEY, CDR2 SMNVEV (reference sequence). In nucleotides, the CDR3 is TGTGCCAGCAGTTTATTGGGCGGCAGTCACGAGCAGTACTTC. Encoded protein: CASSLLGGSHEQYF.

The genes are TRBV25-1 and TRBJ1-2; D is ambiguous. This CDR3 is built from 13 residues. Germline-derived CDR1 and CDR2 are MGHDK and SYGVNS. V lost 3 bases and J 7 bases, leaving 12 bases between the germline ends. The CDR3 region is CASSDGLGGGYTF. CDR3 nucleotides: TGTGCCAGCAGTGACGGCCTAGGTGGTGGCTACACCTTC.

The rearrangement joins TRBV2 to TRBJ2-1, with 12 bases lining up with TRBD2. J was trimmed by 8 bases and V by 6 bases; bases with no gene match: 8. From germline, CDR1 is SNHLY and CDR2 FYNNEI. The CDR3 has 15 amino acids. The CDR3 loop is CASRMTSGSFDEQFF. The CDR3 nucleotides are TGTGCCAGCAGGATGACTAGCGGGAGCTTTGATGAGCAGTTCTTC.

This chain links TRBV4-3 with TRBJ2-1; the match to TRBD2 covers 8 bases. Germline V CDR1 and CDR2: LGHNA, YSLEER. This CDR3 spans 18 amino acids. Losses at the gene ends were 4 bases for V and 5 bases for J; bases not matched to a gene: 16. The CDR3 bases are TGCGCCAGCAGCCCCGGGGTAGCGGGGACTTCTCCAAACAATGAGCAGTTCTTC. Its protein is CASSPGVAGTSPNNEQFF.

This sequence joins TRBV30 and TRBJ2-5; the D is unclear. Germline assignment: CDR1 GTSNPN and CDR2 SVGIG (reference sequence). The CDR3 has 16 residues. Deletions cut 0 bases from V and 0 bases from J, with 14 bases between. The CDR3 spells CAWSVLRATNQETQYF. CDR3 nucleotide sequence: TGTGCCTGGAGTGTACTCCGTGCCACTAACCAAGAGACCCAGTACTTC.

The chain couples TRBV25-1 to TRBJ2-5, with a weak D call TRBD1 (6 bases). Germline V CDR1 and CDR2: MGHDK, SYGVNS. V was cut by 1 base and J by 4 bases, with 13 bases left in between. This CDR3 comprises 15 residues. The CDR3 reads CASSEWAGVTETQYF. The CDR3 bases are TGTGCCAGCAGTGAATGGGCAGGGGTAACAGAGACCCAGTACTTC.

The DNA of the CDR3 is TGTGCCAGCAGTTTGGGGACAGGCGATTCCTACGAGCAGTACTTC. Protein sequence: CASSLGTGDSYEQYF. The chain is built from TRBV27 and TRBJ2-7; 8 nucleotides match TRBD1. This CDR3 contains 15 residues. The germline V gene encodes CDR1 MNHEY and CDR2 SMNVEV (reference sequence). J gave up 1 base and V 3 bases, and 5 bases lay outside the gene matches.

V gene TRBV6-1 combines with J gene TRBJ1-6; D uncertain. Trimming cost V 2 bases and J 2 bases, with 10 bases left between them. This CDR3 is 16 amino acids long. The germline V gene has CDR1 MNHNS and CDR2 SASEGT. The CDR3 nucleotides are TGTGCCAGCAGTGAACCCCCAGTGGCCTATAATTCACCCCTCCACTTT. Residues: CASSEPPVAYNSPLHF.

The V call is TRBV2, the J call TRBJ2-7; D ambiguous. This CDR3 contains 13 residues. Per the germline V gene, CDR1 is SNHLY and CDR2 is FYNNEI. The V end was cut by 6 bases, the J end by 0 bases, with 9 bases between. CDR3 amino acids: CASSPRDSYEQYF. The CDR3 bases are TGTGCCAGCAGCCCTCGAGACTCCTACGAGCAGTACTTC.

The gene calls are TRBV9 and TRBJ2-1; tentative D call: TRBD2 (6 bases). The V and J ends lost 0 bases and 6 bases respectively, with 13 bases between them. The CDR3 length is 15 residues. Germline assignment: CDR1 SGDLS and CDR2 YYNGEE. CDR3 loop: CASSVGGTTPNEQFF. CDR3 nucleotide sequence: TGTGCCAGCAGCGTAGGCGGGACCACCCCCAATGAGCAGTTCTTC.

V is TRBV27 and J is TRBJ2-7; 10 bases are shared with TRBD1. This CDR3 is 23 amino acids long. J lost 2 bases, V lost 4 bases, and 29 bases had no gene match. From germline, CDR1 is MNHEY and CDR2 SMNVEV (reference sequence). The CDR3 here is CASSSAPRDRGRRAGTPTYEQYF. The CDR3 coding sequence is TGTGCCAGCAGTTCGGCCCCGAGGGACAGGGGACGACGAGCGGGGACCCCCACCTACGAGCAGTACTTC.

The chain uses TRBV2 and TRBJ1-5, with 8 positions matching TRBD1. The junction had 24 bases not matched to a gene; V was cut back by 3 bases and J by 2 bases. This CDR3 has 22 amino acids. From germline, CDR1 is SNHLY and CDR2 FYNNEI. The CDR3 coding sequence is TGTGCCAGCAGTGACTGGGCGGGCGGATTCGGGGGTGCGACAGGGGGCAATCAGCCCCAGCATTTT. Amino acid sequence: CASSDWAGGFGGATGGNQPQHF.

The genes are TRBV4-1 and TRBJ2-2, with D possibly TRBD1 on 6 matching bases. Germline lookup yields CDR1 MGHRA and CDR2 YSYEKL. The CDR3 has 16 residues. The V gene lost 2 bases and the J gene lost 2 bases, with 12 bases spanning the gap. Written as DNA, the CDR3 is TGCGCCAGCAGCCAATTCCGGGACACCAACACCGGGGAGCTGTTTTTT. As protein: CASSQFRDTNTGELFF.